This T cell receptor (beta chain) derives from a study of radiotherapy plus CTLA-4 blockade in lung cancer. General study points: TCR clones from tumors expanded in blood after radiotherapy plus ipilimumab.

The assay was immunoSEQ multiplex PCR, and TCRdb's table has in-frame clones only and misses some. This table has 120,000 or so clones, 85% to 90% appearing once. Those with chemo-refractory metastatic non-small-cell lung cancer were treated with focal radiation combined with CTLA-4 blockade using ipilimumab. Worth noting for this clone: No antigen is known for it.

The CDR3 consists of 18 residues. V dropped 4 bases and J dropped 2; count of bases not matched to a gene: 13. Germline lookup yields CDR1 SGHRS and CDR2 YFSETQ. This chain links TRBV5-1 with TRBJ2-7, with 12 bases identical to TRBD1. This TCR came from a human donor with non-small cell lung cancer that progressed on radiotherapy plus ipilimumab. The source material was peripheral blood, sampled from a patient treated with radiotherapy plus ipilimumab. CDR3 bases: TGCGCCAGCAGCCGAACCGGGACAGGGGGCCAACCTACCTACGAGCAGTACTTC. Its protein product is CASSRTGTGGQPTYEQYF.